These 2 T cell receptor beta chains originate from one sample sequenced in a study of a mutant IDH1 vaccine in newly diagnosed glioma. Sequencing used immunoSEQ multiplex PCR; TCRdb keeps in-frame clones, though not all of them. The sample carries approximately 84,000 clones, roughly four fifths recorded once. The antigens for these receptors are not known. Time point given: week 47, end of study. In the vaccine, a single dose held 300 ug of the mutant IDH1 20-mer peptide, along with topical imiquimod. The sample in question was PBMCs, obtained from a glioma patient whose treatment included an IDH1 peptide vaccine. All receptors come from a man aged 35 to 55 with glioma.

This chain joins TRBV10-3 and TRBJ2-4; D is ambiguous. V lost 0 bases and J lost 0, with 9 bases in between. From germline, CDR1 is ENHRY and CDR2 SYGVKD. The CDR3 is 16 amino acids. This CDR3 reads CAISESGPLAKNIQYF. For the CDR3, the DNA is TGTGCCATCAGTGAGTCTGGACCCCTAGCCAAAAACATTCAGTACTTC.

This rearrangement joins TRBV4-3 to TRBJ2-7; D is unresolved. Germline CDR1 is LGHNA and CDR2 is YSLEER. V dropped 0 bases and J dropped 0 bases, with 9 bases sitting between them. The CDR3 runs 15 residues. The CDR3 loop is CASSQDRSDSYEQYF. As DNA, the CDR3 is TGCGCCAGCAGCCAAGATCGGAGCGACTCCTACGAGCAGTACTTC.